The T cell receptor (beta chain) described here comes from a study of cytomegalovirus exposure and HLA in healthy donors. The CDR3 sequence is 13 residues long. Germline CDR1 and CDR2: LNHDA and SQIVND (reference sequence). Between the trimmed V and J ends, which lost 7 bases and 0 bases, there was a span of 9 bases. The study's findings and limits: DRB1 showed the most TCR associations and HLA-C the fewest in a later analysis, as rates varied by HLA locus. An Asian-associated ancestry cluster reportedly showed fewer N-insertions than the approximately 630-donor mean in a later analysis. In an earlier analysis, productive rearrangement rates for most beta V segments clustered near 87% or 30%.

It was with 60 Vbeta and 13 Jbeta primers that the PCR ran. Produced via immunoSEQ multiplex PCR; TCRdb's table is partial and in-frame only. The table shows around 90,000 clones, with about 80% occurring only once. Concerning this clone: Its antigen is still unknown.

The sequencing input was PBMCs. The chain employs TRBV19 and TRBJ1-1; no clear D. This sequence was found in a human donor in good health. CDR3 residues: CASTTEMNTEAFF. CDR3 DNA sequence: TGTGCCAGTACTACGGAGATGAACACTGAAGCTTTCTTT.